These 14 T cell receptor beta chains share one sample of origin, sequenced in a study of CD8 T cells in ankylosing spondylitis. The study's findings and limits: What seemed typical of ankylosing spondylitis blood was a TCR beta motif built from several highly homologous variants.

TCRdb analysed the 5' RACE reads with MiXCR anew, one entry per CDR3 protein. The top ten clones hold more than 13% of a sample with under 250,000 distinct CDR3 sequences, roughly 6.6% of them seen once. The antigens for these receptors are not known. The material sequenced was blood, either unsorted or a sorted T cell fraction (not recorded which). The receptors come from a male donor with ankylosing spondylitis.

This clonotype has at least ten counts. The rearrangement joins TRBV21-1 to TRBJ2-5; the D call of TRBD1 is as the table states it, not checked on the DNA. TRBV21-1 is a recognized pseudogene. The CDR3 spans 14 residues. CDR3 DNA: TGTGCCAGCAGCAGGGGACCTAACCAAGAGACCCAGTACTTC. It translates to CASSRGPNQETQYF.

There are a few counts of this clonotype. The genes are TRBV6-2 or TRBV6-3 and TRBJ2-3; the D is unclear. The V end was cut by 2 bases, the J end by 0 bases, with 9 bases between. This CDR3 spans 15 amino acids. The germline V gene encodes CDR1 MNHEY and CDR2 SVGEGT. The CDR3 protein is CASSYTRSSTDTQYF. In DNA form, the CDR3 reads TGTGCCAGCAGTTACACGCGTTCTAGCACAGATACGCAGTATTTT.

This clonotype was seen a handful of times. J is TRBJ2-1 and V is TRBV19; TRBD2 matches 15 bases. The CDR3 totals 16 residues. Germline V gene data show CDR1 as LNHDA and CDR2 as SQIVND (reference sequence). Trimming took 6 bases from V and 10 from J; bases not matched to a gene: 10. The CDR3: CASSPGLAGGPREQFF. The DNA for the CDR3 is TGTGCCAGTAGCCCAGGACTAGCGGGAGGGCCCCGGGAGCAGTTCTTC.

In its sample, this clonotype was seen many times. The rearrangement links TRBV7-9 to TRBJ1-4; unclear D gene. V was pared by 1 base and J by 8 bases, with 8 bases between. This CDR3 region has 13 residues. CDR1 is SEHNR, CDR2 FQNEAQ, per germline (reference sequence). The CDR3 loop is CASSLVLGEKLFF. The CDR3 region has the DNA TGTGCCAGCAGCTTAGTACTCGGGGAAAAACTGTTTTTT. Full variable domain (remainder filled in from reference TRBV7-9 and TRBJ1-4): DTGVSQNPRHKITKRGQNVTFRCDPISEHNRLYWYRQTLGQGPEFLTYFQNEAQLEKSRLLSDRFSAERPKGSFSTLEIQRTEQGDSAMYLCASSLVLGEKLFFGSGTQLSVL.

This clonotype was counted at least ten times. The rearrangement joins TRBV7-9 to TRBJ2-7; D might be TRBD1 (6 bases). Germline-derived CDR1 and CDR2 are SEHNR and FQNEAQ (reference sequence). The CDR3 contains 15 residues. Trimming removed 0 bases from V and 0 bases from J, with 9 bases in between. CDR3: CASSLARTASYEQYF. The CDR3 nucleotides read TGTGCCAGCAGCTTAGCGCGGACAGCCTCCTACGAGCAGTACTTC.

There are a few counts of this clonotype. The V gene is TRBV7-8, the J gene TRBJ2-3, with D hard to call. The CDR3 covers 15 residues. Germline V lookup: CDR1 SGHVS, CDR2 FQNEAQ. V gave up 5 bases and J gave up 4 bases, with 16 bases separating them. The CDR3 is CASSHHSDEPDTQYF. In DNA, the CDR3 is TGTGCCAGCAGCCACCACTCGGACGAACCAGATACGCAGTATTTT.

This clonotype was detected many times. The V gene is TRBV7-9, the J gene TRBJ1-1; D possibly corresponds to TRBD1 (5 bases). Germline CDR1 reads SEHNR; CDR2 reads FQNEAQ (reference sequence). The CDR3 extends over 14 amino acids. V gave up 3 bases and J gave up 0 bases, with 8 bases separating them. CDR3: CASSFLGVNTEAFF. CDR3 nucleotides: TGTGCCAGCAGCTTCTTGGGGGTGAACACTGAAGCTTTCTTT.

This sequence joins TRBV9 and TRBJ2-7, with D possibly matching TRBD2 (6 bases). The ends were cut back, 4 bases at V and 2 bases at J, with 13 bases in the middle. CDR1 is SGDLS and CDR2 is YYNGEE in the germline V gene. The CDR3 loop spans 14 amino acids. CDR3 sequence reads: CASSPRTKTYEQYF. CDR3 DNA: TGTGCCAGCAGCCCTCGGACTAAAACCTACGAGCAGTACTTC.

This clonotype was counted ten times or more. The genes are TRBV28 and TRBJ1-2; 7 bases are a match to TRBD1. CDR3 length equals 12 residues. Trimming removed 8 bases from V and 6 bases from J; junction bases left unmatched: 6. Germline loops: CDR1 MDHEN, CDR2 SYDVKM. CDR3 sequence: CASYRGPDGYTF. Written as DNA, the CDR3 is TGTGCCAGCTACAGGGGACCGGATGGCTACACCTTC.

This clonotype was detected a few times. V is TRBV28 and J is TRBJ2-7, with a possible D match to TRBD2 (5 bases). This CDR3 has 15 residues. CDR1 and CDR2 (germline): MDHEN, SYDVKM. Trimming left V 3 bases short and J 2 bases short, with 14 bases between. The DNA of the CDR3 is TGTGCCAGCAGTTTGGGAGCTAAGACCACCTACGAGCAGTACTTC. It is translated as CASSLGAKTTYEQYF. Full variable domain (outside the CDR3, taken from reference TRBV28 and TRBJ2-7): DVKVTQSSRYLVKRTGEKVFLECVQDMDHENMFWYRQDPGLGLRLIYFSYDVKMKEKGDIPEGYSVSREKKERFSLILESASTNQTSMYLCASSLGAKTTYEQYFGPGTRLTVT.

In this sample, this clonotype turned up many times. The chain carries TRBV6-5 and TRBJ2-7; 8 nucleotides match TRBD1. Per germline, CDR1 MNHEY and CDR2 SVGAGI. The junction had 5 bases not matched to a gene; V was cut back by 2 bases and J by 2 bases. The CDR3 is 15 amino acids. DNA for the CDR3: TGTGCCAGCAGTTACGGGACAGGTGGGGCCTACGAGCAGTACTTC. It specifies CASSYGTGGAYEQYF.

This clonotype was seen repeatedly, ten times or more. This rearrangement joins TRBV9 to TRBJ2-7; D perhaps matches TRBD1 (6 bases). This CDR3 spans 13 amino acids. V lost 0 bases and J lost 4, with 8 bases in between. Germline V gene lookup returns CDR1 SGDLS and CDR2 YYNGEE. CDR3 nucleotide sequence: TGTGCCAGCAGCGTAGGGGGGCCGTACGAGCAGTACTTC. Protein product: CASSVGGPYEQYF.

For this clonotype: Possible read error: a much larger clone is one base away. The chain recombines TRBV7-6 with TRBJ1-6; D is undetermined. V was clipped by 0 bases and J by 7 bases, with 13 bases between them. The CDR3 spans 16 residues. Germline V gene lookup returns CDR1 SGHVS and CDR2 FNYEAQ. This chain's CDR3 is CASSLAGRLQNSPLHF. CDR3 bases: TGTGCCAGCAGCTTAGCCGGACGACTGCAAAATTCACCCCTCCACTTT. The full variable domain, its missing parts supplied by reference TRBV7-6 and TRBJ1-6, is GAGVSQSPRYKVTKRGQDVALRCDPISGHVSLYWYRQALGQGPEFLTYFNYEAQQDKSGLPNDRFSAERPEGSISTLTIQRTEQRDSAMYRCASSLAGRLQNSPLHFGNGTRLTVT.

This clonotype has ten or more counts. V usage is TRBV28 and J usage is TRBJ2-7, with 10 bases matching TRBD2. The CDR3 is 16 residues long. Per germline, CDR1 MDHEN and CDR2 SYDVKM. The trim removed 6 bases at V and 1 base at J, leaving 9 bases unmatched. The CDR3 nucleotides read TGTGCCAGCAGCCACAGGACTAGCGGTGCGTCCTACGAGCAGTACTTC. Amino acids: CASSHRTSGASYEQYF.